Reported below is one T cell receptor (beta chain). These data belong to a study of glioma-infiltrating T cells after dendritic cell vaccination. Study summary: Patients received three intradermal dendritic cell vaccine injections at biweekly intervals.

Only in-frame clones appear in the TCRdb table, and some are missing; sequencing was by immunoSEQ multiplex PCR. Here the sample spans around 96,000 clones, about four fifths being singletons. CDR3 size: 19 residues. Germline-derived CDR1 and CDR2 are LNHDA and SQIVND (reference sequence). J was trimmed by 9 bases and V by 6 bases; bases with no gene match: 28. The source is a human donor with glioblastoma. Material: blood, obtained before dendritic cell vaccination. The chain recombines TRBV19 with TRBJ2-7; 8 bases agree with TRBD2. CDR3 nucleotides: TGTGCCAGTAGCATAACGGGCTCCGGGGCTAGCGGGCAGGTAACGGTGCAGTACTTC. This sequence encodes CASSITGSGASGQVTVQYF.